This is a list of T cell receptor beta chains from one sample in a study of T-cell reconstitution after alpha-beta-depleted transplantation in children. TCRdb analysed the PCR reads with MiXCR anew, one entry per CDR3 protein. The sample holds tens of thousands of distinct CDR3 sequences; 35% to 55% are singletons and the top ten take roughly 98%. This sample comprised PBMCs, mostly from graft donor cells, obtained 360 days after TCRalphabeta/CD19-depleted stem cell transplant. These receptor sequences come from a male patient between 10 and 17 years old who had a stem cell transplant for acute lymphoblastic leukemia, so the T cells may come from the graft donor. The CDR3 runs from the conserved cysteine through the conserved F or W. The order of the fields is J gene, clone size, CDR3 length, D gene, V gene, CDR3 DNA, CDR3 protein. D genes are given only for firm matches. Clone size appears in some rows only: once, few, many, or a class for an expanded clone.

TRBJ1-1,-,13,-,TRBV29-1,TGCAGCGCTTGGGCGGGAAGGGGCACTGAAGCTTTCTTT,CSAWAGRGTEAFF
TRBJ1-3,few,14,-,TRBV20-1,TGCAGTGCTAGAACAGAGGTCTTAGGAAACACCATATATTTT,CSARTEVLGNTIYF
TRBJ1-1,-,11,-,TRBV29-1,TGCAGCGTTGGGGCGAACACTGAAGCTTTCTTT,CSVGANTEAFF
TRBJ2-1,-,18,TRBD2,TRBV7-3,TGTGCCGGCAGCCGACTAGCGGGAGGGCCTTGGACCTACAATGAGCAGTTCTTC,CAGSRLAGGPWTYNEQFF
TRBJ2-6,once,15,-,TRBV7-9,TGTGCCAGCAGCTTAGCACCATCTGGGGCCAACGTCCTGACTTTC,CASSLAPSGANVLTF
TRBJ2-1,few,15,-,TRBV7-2,TGTGCCAGCAGCTCGCAACGCACCGGCGGGGATGAGCAGTTCTTC,CASSSQRTGGDEQFF
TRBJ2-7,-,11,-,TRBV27,TGTGCCAGCAGTTTAGGGAATGAGCAGTACTTC,CASSLGNEQYF
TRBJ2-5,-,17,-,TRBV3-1,TGTGCCAGCAGCCAAGAATTACCTAGTTCGTACCAAGAGACCCAGTACTTC,CASSQELPSSYQETQYF
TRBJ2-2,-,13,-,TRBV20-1,TGCAGTGCTACGGGGCCCTACACCGGGGAGCTGTTTTTT,CSATGPYTGELFF
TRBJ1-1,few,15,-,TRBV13,TGTGCCAGCAGCTCGGGGGGCGGTCGAGGGACTGAAGCTTTCTTT,CASSSGGGRGTEAFF
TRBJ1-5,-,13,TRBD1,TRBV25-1,TGTGCCAGCAGCGACAGGGGAGATCAGCCCCAGCATTTT,CASSDRGDQPQHF
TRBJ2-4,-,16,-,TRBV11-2,TGTGCCAGCAGCTTAGATCGCTTGCGCTGGAATACCATTCAGTACTTC,CASSLDRLRWNTIQYF
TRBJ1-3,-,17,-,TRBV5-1,TGCGCCAGCAGCCCGCGGAGAGAATGGAATTCTGGAAACACCATATATTTT,CASSPRREWNSGNTIYF
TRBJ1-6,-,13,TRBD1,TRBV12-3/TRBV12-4,TGTGCCAGCAGGAGGGACAGGGCTTCACCCCTCCACTTT,CASRRDRASPLHF
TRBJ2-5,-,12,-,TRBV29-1,TGCAGCGTTGATGACTACCTAGAGACCCAGTACTTC,CSVDDYLETQYF
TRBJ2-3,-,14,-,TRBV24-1,TGTGCCACCAGTGATCGAGGGGATGCAGATACGCAGTATTTT,CATSDRGDADTQYF
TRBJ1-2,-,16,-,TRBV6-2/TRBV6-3,TGTGCCAGCAGTTACGATCTACGGATTACCGTCTATGGCTACACCTTC,CASSYDLRITVYGYTF
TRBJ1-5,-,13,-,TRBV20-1,TGCAGTGCTAGTATCGGGCGTGGCCAGCCCCAGCATTTT,CSASIGRGQPQHF
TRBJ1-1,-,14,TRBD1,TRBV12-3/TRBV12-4,TGTGCCAGCAGTTTAACCGGGACAGGGGGCGAAGCTTTCTTT,CASSLTGTGGEAFF
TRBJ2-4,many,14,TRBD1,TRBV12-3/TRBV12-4,TGTGCCAGCAGTTTAGCAGGGGGCGTAAACATTCAGTACTTC,CASSLAGGVNIQYF
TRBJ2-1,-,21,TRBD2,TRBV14,TGTGCCAGCAGCCGCGATAAGTCCCTAGCGGGAGGGCGACCCTCCTACAATGAGCAGTTCTTC,CASSRDKSLAGGRPSYNEQFF
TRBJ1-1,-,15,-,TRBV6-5,TGTGCCAGCAGTTACTGGACAGAATCCAACACTGAAGCTTTCTTT,CASSYWTESNTEAFF
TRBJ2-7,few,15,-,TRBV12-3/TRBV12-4,TGTGCCAGCAGTTTAAAAGGGCAGGCGCCCTACGAGCAGTACTTC,CASSLKGQAPYEQYF
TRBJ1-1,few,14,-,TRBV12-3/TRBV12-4,TGTGCCAGCAGTTTCGACAATCTGAACTCTGAAGCTTTCTTT,CASSFDNLNSEAFF
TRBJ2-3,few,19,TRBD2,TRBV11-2,TGTGCCAGCAGCCCCCAAGGGCTAGCGGGGGCCCCGGCCACAGATACGCAGTATTTT,CASSPQGLAGAPATDTQYF
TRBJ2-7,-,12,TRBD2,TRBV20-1,TGCAGTGCTAGTTGGGAGGGAGTATTGCAGTACTTC,CSASWEGVLQYF
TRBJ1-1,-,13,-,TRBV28,TGTGCCAGCAGTTTCACAGGAAACACTGAAGCTTTCTTT,CASSFTGNTEAFF
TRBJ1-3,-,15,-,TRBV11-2,TGTGCCAGCAGCTTATCGGACGGCTCTGGAAACACCATATATTTT,CASSLSDGSGNTIYF
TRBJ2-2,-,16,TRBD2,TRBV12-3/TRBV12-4,TGTGCCAGCAGTTTATCGACTAGCGCTAATACCGGGGAGCTGTTTTTT,CASSLSTSANTGELFF
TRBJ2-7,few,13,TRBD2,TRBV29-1,TGCAGCGTGGCTCTGACTAGCGACTACGAGCAGTACTTC,CSVALTSDYEQYF
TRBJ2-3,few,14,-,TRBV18,TGTGCCAGCTCCCCGGGCCCGAACGGAGATACGCAGTATTTT,CASSPGPNGDTQYF
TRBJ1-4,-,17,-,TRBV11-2,TGTGCCAGCAGCTTTATCCCCGTTAGGTGGACTAATGAAAAACTGTTTTTT,CASSFIPVRWTNEKLFF
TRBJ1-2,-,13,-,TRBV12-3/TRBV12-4,TGTGCCAGCAGCCTACAGGCCCCTAAGGGCTACACCTTC,CASSLQAPKGYTF
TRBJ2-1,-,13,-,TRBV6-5,TGTGCCAGCAGTTACGGGCTAGAGGGTGAGCAGTTCTTC,CASSYGLEGEQFF
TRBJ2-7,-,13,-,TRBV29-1,TGCAGCGTTGTTGGTATGCTGAATACGGGGCAGTACTTC,CSVVGMLNTGQYF
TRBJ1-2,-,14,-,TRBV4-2,TGTGCCAGCAGCCAGAGAGTTAATCACTATGGCTACACCTTC,CASSQRVNHYGYTF
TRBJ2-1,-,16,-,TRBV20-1,TGCTGTGCTAGGGTCCGTGGAGGGGCAAACTACAATGAGCAGTTCTTC,CCARVRGGANYNEQFF
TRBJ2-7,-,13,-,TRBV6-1,TGTGCCAGCAGTGCCCGGGCGGGGTACGAGCAGTACTTC,CASSARAGYEQYF
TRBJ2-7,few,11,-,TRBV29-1,TGCAGCGTTGAAGGGGCAGGCGAGCAGTACTTC,CSVEGAGEQYF
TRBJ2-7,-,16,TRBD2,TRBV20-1,TGCAGTGCTAGGAATGACATGCGGGAGGGCCTCTACGAGCAGTACTTC,CSARNDMREGLYEQYF
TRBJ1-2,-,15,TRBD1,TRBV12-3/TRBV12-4,TGTGCCAGCAGCCCGGACAGGGGCCAAACCTATGGCTACACCTTC,CASSPDRGQTYGYTF
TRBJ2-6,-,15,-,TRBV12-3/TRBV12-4,TGTGCCAGCAGTTCTGTTACCTCTGGGGCCAACGTCCTGACTTTC,CASSSVTSGANVLTF
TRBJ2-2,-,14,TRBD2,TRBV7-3,TGTGCCAGCAGCTTTGGACTAGCTACCGGGGAGCTGTTTTTT,CASSFGLATGELFF
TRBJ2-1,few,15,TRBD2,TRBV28,TGTGCCAGCAGTTTCACTAGCGGGAGTCGCGATGAGCAGTTCTTC,CASSFTSGSRDEQFF
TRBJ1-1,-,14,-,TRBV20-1,TGCAGTGCTAGAGATCTCCGAGGGACTTATGGGGCTTTCTTT,CSARDLRGTYGAFF
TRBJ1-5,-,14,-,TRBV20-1,TGCAGTGCTTTGGTAGGGTATAGCAATCAGCCCCAGCATTTT,CSALVGYSNQPQHF